A single sample is the source of the 12 T cell receptor beta chains below, sequenced in a study of human T cells and chemical hapten exposure. Time point in this sample: pre-sensitization, week 0. As to treatment: therapeutic diphenylcyclopropenone sensitization with weekly scalp DPC. The total RNA was obtained from whole blood that was not fractionated. Each CDR3 protein is one row after TCRdb ran MiXCR on the RACE reads. The sample gives tens of thousands of distinct CDR3 sequences, approximately 9.5% of which show up once; roughly 10% is in the top ten. Sequenced here: whole blood, sampled in connection with sensitization to the hapten diphenylcyclopropenone (DPC). The receptor set was obtained from a woman younger than 45 with alopecia areata. Some clones in this sample may be carry-over from other donors' samples.

The chain recombines TRBV5-6 with TRBJ1-6; D remains unclear. V was cut by 4 bases and J by 11 bases, with 7 bases left in between. The CDR3 has 11 residues. In germline, CDR1 is SGHDT, CDR2 YYEEEE. The CDR3 protein is CASSHKTPLHF. In nucleotides, the CDR3 is TGTGCCAGCAGCCACAAAACACCCCTCCACTTT.

The chain couples TRBV10-3 to TRBJ2-3; D perhaps matches TRBD2 (5 bases). The CDR3 has 14 amino acids. Germline values: CDR1 ENHRY, CDR2 SYGVKD. V was pared by 10 bases and J by 4 bases, with 18 bases between. The CDR3 DNA reads TGTGCCACCCAATCCAGCGGAGCTTCAGATACGCAGTATTTT. Encoded protein: CATQSSGASDTQYF.

Note on this clonotype: One junction end disagrees with the germline gene, perhaps due to a read error. The chain combines TRBV12-3 or TRBV12-4 with TRBJ1-2, with no clear D. CDR3 length equals 12 residues. CDR3 in amino acids: CASSNFGYGYNF. The DNA for the CDR3 is TGTGCCAGCAGTAATTTTGGCTACGGCTACAACTTC.

Ten or more counts support this clonotype. The rearrangement joins TRBV3-1 to TRBJ2-1; D is perhaps TRBD2 (5 bases). CDR3 length: 15 amino acids. Germline V gene data show CDR1 as LGHDT and CDR2 as YNNKEL (reference sequence). Trimming shortened V by 1 base and J by 0 bases, and 7 bases separated the two germline ends. The chain's CDR3 is CASSQAGNSYNEQFF. The CDR3 region has the DNA TGTGCCAGCAGCCAAGCCGGGAACTCCTACAATGAGCAGTTCTTC.

This clonotype was observed at least ten times. The V call is TRBV12-5, the J call TRBJ2-2; D is possibly TRBD1 or TRBD2 (5 bases each). V shed 9 bases and J shed 2 bases, with 10 bases lying between them. Looked up from germline, CDR1 is LGHNT and CDR2 is FRNRAP. CDR3 length equals 13 residues. The DNA for the CDR3 is TGTGCTAGCCGGGACCAAAACACCGGGGAGCTGTTTTTT. Encoded protein: CASRDQNTGELFF.

In this sample, this clonotype turned up many times. The rearrangement uses TRBV6-1 and TRBJ1-2; 8 nucleotides align to TRBD1. Unmatched junction bases numbered 10, after V lost 4 bases and J lost 6 bases. CDR3 length: 15 amino acids. Germline V gene data show CDR1 as MNHNS and CDR2 as SASEGT. CDR3 sequence: CASSGAGGEVDGYTF. The CDR3 region has the DNA TGTGCCAGCAGTGGAGCAGGGGGCGAGGTTGATGGCTACACCTTC.

This chain joins TRBV25-1 and TRBJ2-7; a possible D gene is TRBD2 (6 bases). The CDR3 sequence is 13 residues long. V lost 4 bases and J 7 bases, leaving 14 bases between the germline ends. CDR1 and CDR2 (germline): MGHDK, SYGVNS. CDR3 nucleotides: TGTGCCAGCAGTGCCTCCCATCGGGGGGAGCAGTACTTC. It translates to CASSASHRGEQYF.

Ten or more counts support this clonotype. V gene TRBV28 combines with J gene TRBJ1-4; D might be TRBD1 (6 bases). V was trimmed by 10 bases and J by 2 bases, leaving 17 bases between them. The CDR3 is 15 residues long. Germline loops: CDR1 MDHEN, CDR2 SYDVKM. DNA for the CDR3: TGTGCCACCCGAGGCACAGGGACGACTAATGAAAAACTGTTTTTT. Its translation is CATRGTGTTNEKLFF.

This clonotype was detected ten times or more. This chain joins TRBV12-3 or TRBV12-4 and TRBJ2-2; 7 nucleotides line up with TRBD1. After removal of 6 bases from V and 4 bases from J, the junction contained 5 bases not matched to a gene. The CDR3 sequence is 14 residues long. The CDR3 reads CASSQDRVTGELFF. In nucleotides, the CDR3 is TGTGCCAGCAGCCAAGACAGGGTCACCGGGGAGCTGTTTTTT.

The table lists this clonotype with a few counts. V and J are TRBV5-5 and TRBJ2-5; D is perhaps TRBD1 (6 bases). Trimming stripped 0 bases from V and 2 bases from J, with 14 bases between. CDR1 is SGHKS and CDR2 is YYEKEE in the germline V gene (reference sequence). This CDR3 spans 16 amino acids. CDR3 DNA sequence: TGTGCCAGCAGCTTGGCCCCGACAGGTTTGCAAGAGACCCAGTACTTC. It translates to CASSLAPTGLQETQYF.

This clonotype was picked up a small number of times. The chain employs TRBV2 and TRBJ1-4; perhaps TRBD1 as D (6 bases). The CDR3 covers 17 residues. V lost 5 bases, J lost 4 bases, and 20 bases lay in between. Germline V lookup: CDR1 SNHLY, CDR2 FYNNEI. In DNA form, the CDR3 reads TGTGCCAGCAGTTACCAGGCGGGGGCTCTCGTTAATGAAAAACTGTTTTTT. Its translation is CASSYQAGALVNEKLFF.

The V call is TRBV6-6, the J call TRBJ2-3, with D perhaps TRBD1 (5 bases). Trimming took off 0 bases at V and 0 bases at J, with 10 bases between the two ends. This CDR3 is 16 amino acids long. Germline lookup yields CDR1 MNHNY and CDR2 SVGAGI (reference sequence). CDR3 bases: TGTGCCAGCAGTTACTCTTCTCAGGGTAGCACAGATACGCAGTATTTT. This sequence encodes CASSYSSQGSTDTQYF.